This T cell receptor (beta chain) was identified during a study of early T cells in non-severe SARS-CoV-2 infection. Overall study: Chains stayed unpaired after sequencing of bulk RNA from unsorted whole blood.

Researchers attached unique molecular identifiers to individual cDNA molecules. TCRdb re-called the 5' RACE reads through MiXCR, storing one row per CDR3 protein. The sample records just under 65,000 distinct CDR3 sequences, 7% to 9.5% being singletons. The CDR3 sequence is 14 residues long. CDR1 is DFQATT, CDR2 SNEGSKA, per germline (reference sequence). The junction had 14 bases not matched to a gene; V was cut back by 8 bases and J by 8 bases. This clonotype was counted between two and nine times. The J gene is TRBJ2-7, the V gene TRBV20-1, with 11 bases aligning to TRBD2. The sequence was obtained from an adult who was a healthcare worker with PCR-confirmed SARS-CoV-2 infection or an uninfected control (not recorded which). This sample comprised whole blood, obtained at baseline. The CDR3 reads CSLPGTSGLAKQYF. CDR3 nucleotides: TGCAGTCTCCCCGGGACTAGCGGCCTCGCCAAGCAGTACTTC.